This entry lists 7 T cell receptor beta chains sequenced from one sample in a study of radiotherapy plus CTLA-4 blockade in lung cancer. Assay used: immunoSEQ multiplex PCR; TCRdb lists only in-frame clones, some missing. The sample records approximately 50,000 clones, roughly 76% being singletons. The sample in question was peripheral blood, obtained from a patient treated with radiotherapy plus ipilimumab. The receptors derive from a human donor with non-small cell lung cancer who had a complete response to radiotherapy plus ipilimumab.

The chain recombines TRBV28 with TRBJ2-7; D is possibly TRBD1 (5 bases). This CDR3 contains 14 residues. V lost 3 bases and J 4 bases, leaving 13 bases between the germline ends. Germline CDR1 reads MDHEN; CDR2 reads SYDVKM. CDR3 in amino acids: CASSLSDSRYEQYF. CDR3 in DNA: TGTGCCAGCAGTTTGTCCGACAGCCGGTACGAGCAGTACTTC.

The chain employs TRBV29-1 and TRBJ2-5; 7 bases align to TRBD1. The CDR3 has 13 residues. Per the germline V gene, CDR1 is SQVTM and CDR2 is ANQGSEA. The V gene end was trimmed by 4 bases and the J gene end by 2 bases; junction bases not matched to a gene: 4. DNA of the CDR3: TGCAGCGTTGGGGGACAGATACAAGAGACCCAGTACTTC. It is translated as CSVGGQIQETQYF.

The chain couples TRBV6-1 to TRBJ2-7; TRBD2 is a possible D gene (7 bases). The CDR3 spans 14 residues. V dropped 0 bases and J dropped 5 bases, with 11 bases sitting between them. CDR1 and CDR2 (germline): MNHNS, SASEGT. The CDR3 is CASSEAGGRDEQYF. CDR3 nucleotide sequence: TGTGCCAGCAGTGAAGCGGGGGGGCGAGACGAGCAGTACTTC.

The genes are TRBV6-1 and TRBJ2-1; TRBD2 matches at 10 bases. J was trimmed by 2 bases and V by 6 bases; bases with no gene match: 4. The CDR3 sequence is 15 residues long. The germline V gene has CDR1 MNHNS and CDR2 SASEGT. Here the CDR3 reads CASSSTSGPYNEQFF. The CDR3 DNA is TGTGCCAGCAGCTCGACTAGCGGGCCCTACAATGAGCAGTTCTTC.

The chain's CDR3 is CASSQGKWTGDTGELFF. In DNA, the CDR3 is TGTGCCAGCAGCCAAGGGAAATGGACAGGGGACACCGGGGAGCTGTTTTTT. The rearrangement joins TRBV14 to TRBJ2-2; 9 bases are a match to TRBD1. With 1 base clipped from V and 3 bases from J, the junction kept 6 bases outside the gene matches. The CDR3 length is 17 residues. Germline V lookup: CDR1 SGHDN, CDR2 FVKESK.

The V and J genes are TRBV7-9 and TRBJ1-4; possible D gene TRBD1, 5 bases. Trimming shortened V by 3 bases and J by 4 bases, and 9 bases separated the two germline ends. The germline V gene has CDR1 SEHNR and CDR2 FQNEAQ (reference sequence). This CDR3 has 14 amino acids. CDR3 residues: CASSFDSVNEKLFF. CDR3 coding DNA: TGTGCCAGCAGCTTCGACAGTGTTAATGAAAAACTGTTTTTT.

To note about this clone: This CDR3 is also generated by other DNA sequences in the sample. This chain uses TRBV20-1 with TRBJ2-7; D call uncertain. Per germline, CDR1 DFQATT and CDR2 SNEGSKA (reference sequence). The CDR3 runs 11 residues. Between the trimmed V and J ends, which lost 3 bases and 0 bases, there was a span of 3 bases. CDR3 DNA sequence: TGCAGTGCTAGCTCCTCCTACGAGCAGTACTTC. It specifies CSASSSYEQYF.